This T cell receptor (beta chain) was sequenced in a study of PD-L1 blockade in urothelial cancer. Overall study context: As for prior chemotherapy regimens, patients had received 0 to 3. Researchers found blood samples held a median of roughly 140,000 T cells.

This CDR3 has 16 amino acids. CDR1 and CDR2 from the germline V gene are SGHTA and FQGNSA. The V end lost 5 bases, the J end lost 0 bases, and 16 bases lay between the germline ends. Method: immunoSEQ multiplex PCR; TCRdb's copy keeps in-frame clones and lacks some. The repertoire holds tens of thousands of clones, with 65% to 85% as singletons. Time point meaning: pretreatment peripheral blood. The chain carries TRBV7-2 and TRBJ1-2; tentatively, D is TRBD1 (6 bases). This clonotype was obtained from a woman aged 65 to 85 with urothelial cancer. Specimen: PBMCs, collected around atezolizumab (anti-PD-L1) treatment. The CDR3 sequence is CASSPGVGATNYGYTF. The CDR3 nucleotides read TGTGCCAGCAGCCCAGGGGTTGGAGCTACTAACTATGGCTACACCTTC. The whole variable domain, remainder taken from reference TRBV7-2 and TRBJ1-2, is GAGVSQSPSNKVTEKGKDVELRCDPISGHTALYWYRQSLGQGLEFLIYFQGNSAPDKSGLPSDRFSAERTGGSVSTLTIQRTQQEDSAVYLCASSPGVGATNYGYTFGSGTRLTVV.